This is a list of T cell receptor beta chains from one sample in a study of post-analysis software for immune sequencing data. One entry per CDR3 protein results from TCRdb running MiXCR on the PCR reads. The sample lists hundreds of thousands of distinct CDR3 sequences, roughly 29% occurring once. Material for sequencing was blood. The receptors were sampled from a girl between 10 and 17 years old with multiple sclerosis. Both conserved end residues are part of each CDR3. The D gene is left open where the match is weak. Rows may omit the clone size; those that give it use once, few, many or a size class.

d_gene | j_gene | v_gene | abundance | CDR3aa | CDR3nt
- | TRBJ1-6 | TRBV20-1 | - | CSARERSPFLSPLHF | TGCAGTGCTAGGGAACGGTCCCCTTTCCTATCACCCCTCCACTTT
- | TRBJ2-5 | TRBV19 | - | CATSPGDRQTQYF | TGTGCCACCTCCCCAGGGGATCGGCAGACCCAGTACTTC
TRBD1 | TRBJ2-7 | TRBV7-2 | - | CASSFTRTGGSEQYF | TGTGCCAGCAGCTTTACAAGGACAGGGGGCTCCGAGCAGTACTTC
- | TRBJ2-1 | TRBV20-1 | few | CSARVSYEQFF | TGCAGTGCTAGAGTCAGTTATGAGCAGTTCTTC
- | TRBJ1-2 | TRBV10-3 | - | CAISEGLSYGYTF | TGTGCCATCAGTGAAGGACTCTCCTATGGCTACACCTTC
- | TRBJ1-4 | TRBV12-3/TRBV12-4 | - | CASSPEHATNKKLFF | TGTGCCAGCAGTCCCGAACATGCAACTAATAAAAAACTGTTTTTT
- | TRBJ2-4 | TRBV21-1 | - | CASSKDGGIAKNIQYF | TGTGCCAGCAGCAAAGATGGCGGGATAGCCAAAAACATTCAGTACTTC
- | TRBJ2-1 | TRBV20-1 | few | CSVPERAISYNEQFF | TGCAGTGTTCCGGAGCGGGCCATCTCCTACAATGAGCAGTTCTTC
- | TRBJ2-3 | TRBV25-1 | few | CATTSLPGLDYTDTQYF | TGTGCCACCACTTCTCTCCCCGGCCTTGATTACACAGATACGCAGTATTTT
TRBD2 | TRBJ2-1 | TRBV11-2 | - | CASSSALVSGIGGEQFF | TGTGCCAGCAGCTCCGCTTTGGTTAGCGGGATTGGGGGTGAGCAGTTCTTC
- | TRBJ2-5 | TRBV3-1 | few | CASSQDWASAETQYF | TGTGCCAGCAGCCAAGATTGGGCTAGCGCAGAGACCCAGTACTTC
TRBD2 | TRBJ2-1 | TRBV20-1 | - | CSAILKLAAPYNEQFF | TGCAGTGCTATCCTCAAACTAGCGGCACCCTACAATGAGCAGTTCTTC
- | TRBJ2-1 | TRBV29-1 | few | CSVVSPTPPNEQFF | TGCAGCGTTGTCAGTCCGACTCCACCCAATGAGCAGTTCTTC
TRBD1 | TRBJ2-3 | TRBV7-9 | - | CASSDRGTDMQYF | TGTGCCAGCAGCGACAGGGGCACAGATATGCAGTATTTT
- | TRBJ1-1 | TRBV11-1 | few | CASSPTGETEAFF | TGTGCCAGCAGCCCCACCGGAGAGACTGAAGCTTTCTTT
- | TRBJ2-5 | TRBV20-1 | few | CSARESGRETQYF | TGCAGTGCTAGAGAGTCGGGGAGAGAGACCCAGTACTTC
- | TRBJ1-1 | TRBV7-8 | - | CASSLRPGMNTEAFF | TGTGCCAGCAGCTTACGTCCGGGGATGAACACTGAAGCTTTCTTT
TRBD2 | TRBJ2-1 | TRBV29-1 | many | CSVTGLVVIKYNEQFF | TGCAGCGTGACGGGACTAGTCGTGATTAAGTACAATGAGCAGTTCTTC
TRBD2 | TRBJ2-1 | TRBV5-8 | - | CASSLLAGVSGDEQFF | TGTGCCAGCAGCTTGCTAGCGGGAGTATCGGGGGATGAGCAGTTCTTC
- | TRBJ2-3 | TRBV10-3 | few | CAISESGGTHTDTQYF | TGTGCCATCAGTGAGTCCGGTGGAACCCACACAGATACGCAGTATTTT
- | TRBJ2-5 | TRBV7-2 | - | CASSSHGTQETRYF | TGTGCCAGCAGCTCCCACGGGACCCAAGAGACCCGGTACTTC
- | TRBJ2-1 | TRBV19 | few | CASSKRDGWRNEQFF | TGTGCCAGTAGTAAGAGGGACGGTTGGCGGAATGAGCAGTTCTTC
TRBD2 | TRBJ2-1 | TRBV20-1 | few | CSAYSGNTRNEQFF | TGCAGTGCGTATAGCGGGAACACGAGAAATGAGCAGTTCTTC
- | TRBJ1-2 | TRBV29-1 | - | CSVVSVVGYTF | TGCAGCGTTGTTTCTGTAGTTGGCTACACCTTC
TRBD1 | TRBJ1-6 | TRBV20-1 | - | CSARSDSTGTGRSYNSPLHF | TGCAGTGCTAGGTCAGACTCTACCGGGACAGGGAGGTCCTATAATTCACCCCTCCACTTT
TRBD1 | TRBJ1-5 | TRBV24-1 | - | CATSDSGTGDNQPQHF | TGTGCCACCAGTGATTCGGGGACAGGCGACAATCAGCCCCAGCATTTT
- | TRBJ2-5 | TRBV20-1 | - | CSASDEGSETQYF | TGCAGTGCTAGTGATGAGGGTTCAGAGACCCAGTACTTC
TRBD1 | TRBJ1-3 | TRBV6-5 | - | CASRRTGEGNTIYF | TGTGCCAGCAGGCGCACAGGGGAGGGAAACACCATATATTTT
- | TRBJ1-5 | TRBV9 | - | CASSSDSHSNQPQHF | TGTGCCAGCAGCAGTGACAGCCATAGCAATCAGCCCCAGCATTTT
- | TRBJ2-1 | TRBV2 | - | CASSRRDGGPFF | TGTGCCAGCAGCCGCCGGGACGGTGGGCCGTTCTTC
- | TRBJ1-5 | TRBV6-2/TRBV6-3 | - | CASSPAGVGDQPQHF | TGTGCCAGCAGCCCTGCCGGGGTCGGGGATCAGCCCCAGCATTTT
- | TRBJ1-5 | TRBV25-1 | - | CASTMIGFLISQPQHF | TGTGCCAGCACTATGATTGGGTTTTTAATCAGTCAGCCCCAGCATTTT
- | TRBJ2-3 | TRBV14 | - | CASSQVYGTQYF | TGTGCCAGCAGCCAAGTTTATGGTACGCAGTATTTT
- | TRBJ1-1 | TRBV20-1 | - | CSAGAPNTEAFF | TGCAGTGCAGGGGCGCCGAACACTGAAGCTTTCTTT
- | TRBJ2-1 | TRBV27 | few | CASSFGPRNEQFF | TGTGCCAGCAGTTTCGGCCCTCGGAATGAGCAGTTCTTC
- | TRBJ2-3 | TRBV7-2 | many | CASSLDYSAVTDTQYF | TGTGCCAGCAGCTTAGATTACTCAGCGGTCACAGATACGCAGTATTTT
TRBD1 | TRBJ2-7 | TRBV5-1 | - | CASSFRQGANEQYF | TGCGCCAGCAGTTTCCGACAGGGGGCGAACGAGCAGTACTTC
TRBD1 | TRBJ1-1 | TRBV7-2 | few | CASSLTGENTEAFF | TGTGCCAGCAGCCTGACAGGGGAGAACACTGAAGCTTTCTTT
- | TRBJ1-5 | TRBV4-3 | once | CASSQVNKHQPQHF | TGCGCCAGCAGCCAAGTGAACAAGCATCAGCCCCAGCATTTT
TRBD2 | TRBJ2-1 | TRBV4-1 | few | CASSLGLAGATYNEQFF | TGCGCCAGCAGCCTGGGACTAGCGGGGGCCACCTACAATGAGCAGTTCTTC
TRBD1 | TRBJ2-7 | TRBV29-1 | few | CSVDPTGVGQYF | TGCAGCGTTGACCCTACAGGGGTGGGGCAGTACTTC
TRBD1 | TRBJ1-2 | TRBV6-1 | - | CASRDRVFEGYTF | TGTGCCAGCCGGGACAGGGTATTTGAGGGCTACACCTTC
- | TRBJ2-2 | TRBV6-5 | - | CASSSGPSGERFF | TGTGCCAGCAGTTCCGGACCATCCGGGGAGCGGTTTTTT
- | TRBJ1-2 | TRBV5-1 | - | CASSFTAGSSYGYTF | TGCGCCAGCAGCTTTACGGCAGGCTCAAGCTATGGCTACACCTTC
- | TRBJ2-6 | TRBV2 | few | CARTSRAPSSGANVLTF | TGTGCCAGGACGAGCAGAGCTCCCAGCTCTGGGGCCAACGTCCTGACTTTC
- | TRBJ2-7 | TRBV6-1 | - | CASSEFGQLSYEQYF | TGTGCCAGCAGTGAATTTGGACAGCTGAGTTACGAGCAGTACTTC
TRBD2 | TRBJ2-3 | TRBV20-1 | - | CSARGGTRNTQYF | TGCAGTGCTAGAGGGGGGACTAGGAATACGCAGTATTTT
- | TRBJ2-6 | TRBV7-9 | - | CASSPKGGPGANVLTF | TGTGCCAGCAGCCCCAAGGGAGGCCCCGGGGCCAACGTCCTGACTTTC
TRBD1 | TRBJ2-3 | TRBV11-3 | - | CAGSPGQATDTQYF | TGTGCCGGCAGCCCTGGACAGGCGACAGATACGCAGTATTTT
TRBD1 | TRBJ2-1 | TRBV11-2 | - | CASSTGAGYNEQFF | TGTGCCAGCAGCACAGGGGCCGGCTACAATGAGCAGTTCTTC
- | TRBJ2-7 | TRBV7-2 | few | CASSAPGGPPFYEQYF | TGTGCCAGCAGCGCCCCTGGAGGCCCCCCCTTCTACGAGCAGTACTTC
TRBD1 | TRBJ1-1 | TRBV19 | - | CASSESQGASNTEAFF | TGTGCCAGTAGTGAATCACAGGGGGCCTCCAACACTGAAGCTTTCTTT
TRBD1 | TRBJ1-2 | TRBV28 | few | CASSAPSVRGQGYTF | TGTGCCAGCAGCGCACCTAGTGTCAGGGGGCAAGGCTACACCTTC
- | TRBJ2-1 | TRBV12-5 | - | CASGLVGSNEQFF | TGTGCTAGTGGTTTGGTAGGGTCCAATGAGCAGTTCTTC
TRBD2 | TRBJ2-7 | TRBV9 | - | CASSLGTSDNEQYF | TGTGCCAGCAGCCTCGGGACTAGCGATAACGAGCAGTACTTC
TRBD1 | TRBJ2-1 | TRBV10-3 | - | CAISEYTGGYDEQFF | TGTGCCATCAGTGAGTATACAGGGGGCTATGATGAGCAGTTCTTC
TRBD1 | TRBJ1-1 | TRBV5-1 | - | CASSTRDRVPSTEAFF | TGCGCCAGCAGCACCCGGGACAGGGTGCCCAGCACTGAAGCTTTCTTT
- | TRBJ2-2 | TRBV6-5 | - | CASSTLLHGELFF | TGTGCCAGCAGTACCCTCCTGCACGGGGAGCTGTTTTTT
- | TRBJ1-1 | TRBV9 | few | CASSVEEDTEAFF | TGTGCCAGCAGCGTGGAGGAGGACACTGAAGCTTTCTTT
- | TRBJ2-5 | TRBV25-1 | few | CASSGSFARAPQETQYF | TGTGCCAGCAGTGGGTCTTTTGCCAGGGCTCCCCAAGAGACCCAGTACTTC